This T cell receptor (beta chain) was documented in a study of human T cells and chemical hapten exposure. Time point here: healthy volunteer bleed at 6 weeks. Extraction of total RNA was performed on unfractionated whole blood. The CDR3 runs 16 residues. The germline V gene encodes CDR1 MDHEN and CDR2 SYDVKM. J gave up 4 bases and V 4 bases, and 11 bases lay outside the gene matches. The table lists this clonotype with a few counts. Using its own MiXCR run on the RACE reads, TCRdb lists one record per CDR3 protein. The table lists some 65,000 distinct CDR3 sequences, around 6.1% of them singletons. The sequenced material came from whole blood. The rearrangement joins TRBV28 to TRBJ2-3; 7 bases align to TRBD2. The sequence was obtained from a female donor in good health. Some clones in this sample may be carry-over from other donors' samples. In DNA form, the CDR3 reads TGTGCCAGCAGTTCCCGCCGACGGGGGAGGGCAGATACGCAGTATTTT. It translates to CASSSRRRGRADTQYF.